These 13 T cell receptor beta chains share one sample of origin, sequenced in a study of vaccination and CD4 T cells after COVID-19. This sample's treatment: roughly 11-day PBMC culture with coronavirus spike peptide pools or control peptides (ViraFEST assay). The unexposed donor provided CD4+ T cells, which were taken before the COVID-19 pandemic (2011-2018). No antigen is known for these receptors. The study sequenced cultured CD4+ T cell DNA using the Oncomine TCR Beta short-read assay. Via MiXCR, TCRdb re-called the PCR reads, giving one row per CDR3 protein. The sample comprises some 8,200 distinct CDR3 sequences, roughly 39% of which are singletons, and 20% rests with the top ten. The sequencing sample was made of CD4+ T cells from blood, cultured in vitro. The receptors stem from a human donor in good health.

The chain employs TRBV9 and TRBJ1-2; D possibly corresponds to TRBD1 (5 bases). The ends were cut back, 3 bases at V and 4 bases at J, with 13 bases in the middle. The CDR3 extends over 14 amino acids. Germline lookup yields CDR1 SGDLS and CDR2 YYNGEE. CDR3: CASSAWEGPYGYTF. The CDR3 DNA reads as TGTGCCAGCAGCGCCTGGGAGGGGCCCTATGGCTACACCTTC.

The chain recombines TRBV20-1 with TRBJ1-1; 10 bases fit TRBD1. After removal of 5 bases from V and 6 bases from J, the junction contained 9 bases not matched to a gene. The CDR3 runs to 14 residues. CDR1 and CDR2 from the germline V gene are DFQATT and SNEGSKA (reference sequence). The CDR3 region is CSAPLGGQGSEAFF. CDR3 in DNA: TGCAGTGCTCCTCTCGGGGGACAGGGGTCTGAAGCTTTCTTT.

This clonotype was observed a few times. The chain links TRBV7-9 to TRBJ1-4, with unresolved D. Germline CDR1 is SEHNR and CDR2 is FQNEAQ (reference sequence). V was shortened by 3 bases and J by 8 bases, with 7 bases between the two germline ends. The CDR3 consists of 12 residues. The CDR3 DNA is TGTGCCAGCAGCTTCAATCGGGAAAAACTGTTTTTT. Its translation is CASSFNREKLFF.

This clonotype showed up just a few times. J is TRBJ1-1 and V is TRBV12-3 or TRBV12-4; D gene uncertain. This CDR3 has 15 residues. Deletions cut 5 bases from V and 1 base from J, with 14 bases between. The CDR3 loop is CASSPMDQANTEAFF. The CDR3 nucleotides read TGTGCCAGCAGTCCCATGGATCAAGCGAACACTGAAGCTTTCTTT.

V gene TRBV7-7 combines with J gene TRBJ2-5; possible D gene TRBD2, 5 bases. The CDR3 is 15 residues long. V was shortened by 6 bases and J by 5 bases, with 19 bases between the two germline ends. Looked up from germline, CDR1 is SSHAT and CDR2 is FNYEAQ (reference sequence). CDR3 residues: CASRLNVGERETQYF. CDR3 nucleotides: TGTGCCAGCAGACTCAACGTCGGGGAGCGGGAGACCCAGTACTTC.

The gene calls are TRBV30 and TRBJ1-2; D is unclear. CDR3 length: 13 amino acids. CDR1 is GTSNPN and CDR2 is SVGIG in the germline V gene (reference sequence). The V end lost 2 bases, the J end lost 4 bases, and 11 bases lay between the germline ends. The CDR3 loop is CAWSSLRIYGYTF. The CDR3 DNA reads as TGTGCCTGGAGTAGTCTCCGGATCTATGGCTACACCTTC.

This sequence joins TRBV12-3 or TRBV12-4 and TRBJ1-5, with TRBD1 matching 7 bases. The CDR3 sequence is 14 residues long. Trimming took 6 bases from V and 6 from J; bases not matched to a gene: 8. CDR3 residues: CASSPGTVGQPQHF. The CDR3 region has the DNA TGTGCCAGCAGCCCCGGGACAGTGGGTCAGCCCCAGCATTTT.

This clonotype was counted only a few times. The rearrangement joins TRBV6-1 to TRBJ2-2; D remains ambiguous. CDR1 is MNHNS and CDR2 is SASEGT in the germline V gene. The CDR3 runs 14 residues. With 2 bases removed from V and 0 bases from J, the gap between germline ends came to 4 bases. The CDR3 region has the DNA TGTGCCAGCAGTGAACCCCCGAACACCGGGGAGCTGTTTTTT. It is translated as CASSEPPNTGELFF.

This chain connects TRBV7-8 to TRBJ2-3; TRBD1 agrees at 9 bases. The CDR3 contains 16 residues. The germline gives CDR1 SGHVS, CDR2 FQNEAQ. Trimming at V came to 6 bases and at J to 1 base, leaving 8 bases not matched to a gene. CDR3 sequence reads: CASSQKRTGGTDTQYF. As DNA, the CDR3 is TGTGCCAGCAGTCAAAAACGGACAGGGGGCACAGATACGCAGTATTTT.

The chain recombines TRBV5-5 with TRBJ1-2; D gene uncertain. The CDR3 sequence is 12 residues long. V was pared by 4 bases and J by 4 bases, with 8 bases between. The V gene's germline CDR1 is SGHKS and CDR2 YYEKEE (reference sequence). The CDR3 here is CASSRSSYGYTF. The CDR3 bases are TGTGCCAGCAGCCGGAGTAGCTATGGCTACACCTTC.

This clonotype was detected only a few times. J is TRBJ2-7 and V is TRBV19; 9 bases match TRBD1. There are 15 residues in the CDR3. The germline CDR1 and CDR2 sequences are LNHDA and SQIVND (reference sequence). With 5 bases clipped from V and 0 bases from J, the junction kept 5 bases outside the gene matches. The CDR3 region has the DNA TGTGCCAGTAGTCCTCGACAGGGGGTCTCCTACGAGCAGTACTTC. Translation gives CASSPRQGVSYEQYF.

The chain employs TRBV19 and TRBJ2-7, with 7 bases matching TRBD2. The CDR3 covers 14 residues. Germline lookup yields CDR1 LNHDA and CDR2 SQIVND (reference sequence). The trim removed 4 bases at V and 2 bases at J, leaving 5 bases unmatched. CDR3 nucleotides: TGTGCCAGTAGTAGGGCGGGAGAGCCCTACGAGCAGTACTTC. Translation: CASSRAGEPYEQYF.

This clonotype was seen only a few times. CDR3 amino acids: CASSQDLGGAPQHF. In nucleotides, the CDR3 is TGCGCCAGCAGCCAAGATCTGGGCGGGGCGCCCCAGCATTTT. V is TRBV4-3 and J is TRBJ1-5, with a possible D match to TRBD1 (5 bases). There are 14 residues in the CDR3. CDR1 and CDR2 from the germline V gene are LGHNA and YSLEER. V was pared by 0 bases and J by 9 bases, with 12 bases between.